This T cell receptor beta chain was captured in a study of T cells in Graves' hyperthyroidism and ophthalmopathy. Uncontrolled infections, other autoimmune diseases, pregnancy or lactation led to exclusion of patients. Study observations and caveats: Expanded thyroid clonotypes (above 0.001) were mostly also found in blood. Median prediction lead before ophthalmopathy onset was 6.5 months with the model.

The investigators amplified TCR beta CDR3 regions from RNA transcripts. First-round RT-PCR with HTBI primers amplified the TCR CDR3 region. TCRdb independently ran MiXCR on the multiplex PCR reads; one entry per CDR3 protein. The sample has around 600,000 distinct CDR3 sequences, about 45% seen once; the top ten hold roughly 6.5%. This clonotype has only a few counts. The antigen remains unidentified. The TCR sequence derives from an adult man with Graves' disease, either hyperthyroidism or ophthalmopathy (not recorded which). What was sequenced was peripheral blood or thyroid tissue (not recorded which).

CDR3 sequence: CASSRSTSGSSYEQYF. In nucleotides, the CDR3 is TGTGCCAGCAGCCGTTCGACTAGCGGTAGCTCCTACGAGCAGTACTTC. The chain uses TRBV9 and TRBJ2-7, with 9 bases aligning to TRBD2. This CDR3 is built from 16 residues. After removal of 4 bases from V and 0 bases from J, the junction contained 8 bases not matched to a gene. The germline CDR1 and CDR2 sequences are SGDLS and YYNGEE.